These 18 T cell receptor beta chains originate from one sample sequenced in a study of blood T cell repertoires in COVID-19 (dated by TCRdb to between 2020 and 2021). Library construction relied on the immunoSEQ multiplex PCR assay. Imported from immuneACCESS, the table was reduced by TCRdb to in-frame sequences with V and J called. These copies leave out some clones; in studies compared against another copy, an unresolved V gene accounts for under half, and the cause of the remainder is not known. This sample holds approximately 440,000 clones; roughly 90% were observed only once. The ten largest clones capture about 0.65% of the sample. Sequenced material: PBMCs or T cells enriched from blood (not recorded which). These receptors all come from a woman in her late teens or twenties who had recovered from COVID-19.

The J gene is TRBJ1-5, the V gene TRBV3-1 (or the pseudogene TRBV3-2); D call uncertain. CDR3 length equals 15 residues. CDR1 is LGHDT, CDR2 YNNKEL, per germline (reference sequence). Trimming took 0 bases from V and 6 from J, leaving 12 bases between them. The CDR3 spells CASSQDAAGSQPQHF. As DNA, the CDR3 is TGTGCCAGCAGCCAAGATGCTGCAGGATCTCAGCCCCAGCATTTT.

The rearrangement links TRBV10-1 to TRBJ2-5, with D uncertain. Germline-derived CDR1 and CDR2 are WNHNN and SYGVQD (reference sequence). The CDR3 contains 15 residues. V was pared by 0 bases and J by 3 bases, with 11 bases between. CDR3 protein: CASSESTAGEETQYF. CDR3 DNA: TGCGCCAGCAGTGAGTCGACCGCCGGAGAAGAGACCCAGTACTTC.

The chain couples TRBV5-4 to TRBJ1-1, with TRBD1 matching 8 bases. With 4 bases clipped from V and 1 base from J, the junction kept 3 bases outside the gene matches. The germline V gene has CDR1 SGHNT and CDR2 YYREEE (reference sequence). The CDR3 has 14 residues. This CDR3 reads CASSEDRENTEAFF. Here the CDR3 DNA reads TGTGCCAGCAGCGAGGACAGGGAGAACACTGAAGCTTTCTTT.

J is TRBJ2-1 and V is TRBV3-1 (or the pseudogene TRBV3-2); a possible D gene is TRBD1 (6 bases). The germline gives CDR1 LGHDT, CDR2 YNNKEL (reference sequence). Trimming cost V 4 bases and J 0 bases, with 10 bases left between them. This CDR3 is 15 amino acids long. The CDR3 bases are TGTGCCAGCAGCCGGGACACGAGCTCCTACAATGAGCAGTTCTTC. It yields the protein CASSRDTSSYNEQFF.

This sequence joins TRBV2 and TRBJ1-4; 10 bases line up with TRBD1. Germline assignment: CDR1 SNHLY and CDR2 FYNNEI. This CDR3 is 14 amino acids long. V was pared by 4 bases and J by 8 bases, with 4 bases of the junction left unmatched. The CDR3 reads CASSGDRGTEKLFF. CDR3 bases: TGTGCCAGCAGTGGGGACAGGGGAACCGAAAAACTGTTTTTT.

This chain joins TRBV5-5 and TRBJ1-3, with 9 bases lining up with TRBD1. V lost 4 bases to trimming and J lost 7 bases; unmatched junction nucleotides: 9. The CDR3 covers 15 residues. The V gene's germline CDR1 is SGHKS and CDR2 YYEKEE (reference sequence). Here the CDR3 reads CASSRSGDRANTIYF. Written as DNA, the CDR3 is TGTGCCAGCAGCCGTTCCGGGGACAGGGCCAACACCATATATTTT.

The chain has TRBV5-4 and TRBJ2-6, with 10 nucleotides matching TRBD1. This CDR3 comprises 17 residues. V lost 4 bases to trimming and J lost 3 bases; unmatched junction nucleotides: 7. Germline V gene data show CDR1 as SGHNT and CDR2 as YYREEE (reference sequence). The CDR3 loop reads CASSARDRGSGANVLTF. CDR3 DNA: TGTGCCAGCAGCGCACGGGACAGGGGAAGTGGGGCCAACGTCCTGACTTTC.

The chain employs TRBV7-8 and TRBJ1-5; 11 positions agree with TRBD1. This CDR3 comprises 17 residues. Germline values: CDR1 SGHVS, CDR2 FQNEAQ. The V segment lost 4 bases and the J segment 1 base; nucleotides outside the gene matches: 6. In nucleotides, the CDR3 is TGTGCCAGCAGCTCAGGACAGGGGGCGGGAAGCAATCAGCCCCAGCATTTT. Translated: CASSSGQGAGSNQPQHF.

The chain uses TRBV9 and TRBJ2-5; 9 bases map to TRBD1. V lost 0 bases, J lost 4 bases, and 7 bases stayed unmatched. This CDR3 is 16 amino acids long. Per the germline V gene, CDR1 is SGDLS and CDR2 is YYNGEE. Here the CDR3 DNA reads TGTGCCAGCAGCGTAGCAGGGGGACAGGGTTCAGAGACCCAGTACTTC. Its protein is CASSVAGGQGSETQYF.

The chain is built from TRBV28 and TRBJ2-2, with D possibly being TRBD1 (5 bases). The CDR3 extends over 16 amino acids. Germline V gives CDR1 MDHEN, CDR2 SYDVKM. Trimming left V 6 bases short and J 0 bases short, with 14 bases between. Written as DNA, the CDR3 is TGTGCCAGCAGCGACAGCTACCCGACGAACACCGGGGAGCTGTTTTTT. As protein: CASSDSYPTNTGELFF.

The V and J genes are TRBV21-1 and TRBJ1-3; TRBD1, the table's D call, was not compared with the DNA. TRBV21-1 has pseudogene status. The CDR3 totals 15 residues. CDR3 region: CASSDNRGTGNTIYF. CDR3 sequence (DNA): TGTGCCAGCAGCGACAACAGGGGAACTGGAAACACCATATATTTT.

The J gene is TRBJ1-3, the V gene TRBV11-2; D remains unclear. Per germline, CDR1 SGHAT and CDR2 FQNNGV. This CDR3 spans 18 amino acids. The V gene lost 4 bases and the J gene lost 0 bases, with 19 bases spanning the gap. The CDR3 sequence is CASSSGRPLRDSGNTIYF. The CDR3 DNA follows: TGTGCCAGCAGCTCGGGGAGACCCCTTCGGGACTCTGGAAACACCATATATTTT. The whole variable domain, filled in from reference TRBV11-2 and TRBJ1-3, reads EAGVAQSPRYKIIEKRQSVAFWCNPISGHATLYWYQQILGQGPKLLIQFQNNGVVDDSQLPKDRFSAERLKGVDSTLKIQPAKLEDSAVYLCASSSGRPLRDSGNTIYFGEGSWLTVV.

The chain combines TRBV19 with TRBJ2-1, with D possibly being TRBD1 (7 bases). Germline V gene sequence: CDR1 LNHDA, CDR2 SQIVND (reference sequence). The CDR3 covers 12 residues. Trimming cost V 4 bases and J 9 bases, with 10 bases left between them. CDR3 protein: CASSTQGGEQFF. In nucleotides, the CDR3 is TGTGCCAGTAGTACCCAGGGGGGTGAGCAGTTCTTC.

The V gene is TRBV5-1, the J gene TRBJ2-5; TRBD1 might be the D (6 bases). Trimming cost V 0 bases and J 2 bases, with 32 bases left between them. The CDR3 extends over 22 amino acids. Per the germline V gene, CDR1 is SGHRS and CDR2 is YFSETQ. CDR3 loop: CASSLAPRLFTGLGSGQETQYF. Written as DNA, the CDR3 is TGCGCCAGCAGCTTGGCCCCCCGACTTTTCACAGGGCTAGGATCGGGACAAGAGACCCAGTACTTC.

The CDR3 loop reads CASSQLSTGPSYEQYF. CDR3 DNA: TGTGCCAGCAGCCAACTATCGACAGGGCCGTCCTACGAGCAGTACTTC. The rearrangement joins TRBV14 to TRBJ2-7; TRBD1 matches 7 bases. This CDR3 has 16 residues. Germline CDR1 is SGHDN and CDR2 is FVKESK. The ends lost 2 bases at V and 1 base at J; junction bases unmatched: 8.

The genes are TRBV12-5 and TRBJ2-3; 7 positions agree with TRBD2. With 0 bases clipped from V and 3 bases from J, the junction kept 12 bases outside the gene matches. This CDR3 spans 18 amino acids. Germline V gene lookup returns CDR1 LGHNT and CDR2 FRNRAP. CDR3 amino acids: CASGLVPREGGRTDTQYF. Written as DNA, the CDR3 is TGTGCTAGTGGTTTGGTACCTAGGGAGGGAGGAAGGACAGATACGCAGTATTTT.

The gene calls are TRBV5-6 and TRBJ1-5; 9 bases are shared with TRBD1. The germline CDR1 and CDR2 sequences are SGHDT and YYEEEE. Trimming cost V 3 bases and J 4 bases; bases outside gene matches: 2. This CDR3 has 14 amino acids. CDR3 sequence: CASSYGTGNQPQHF. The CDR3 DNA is TGTGCCAGCAGCTACGGGACAGGGAATCAGCCCCAGCATTTT. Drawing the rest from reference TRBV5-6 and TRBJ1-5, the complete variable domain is DAGVTQSPTHLIKTRGQQVTLRCSPKSGHDTVSWYQQALGQGPQFIFQYYEEEERQRGNFPDRFSGHQFPNYSSELNVNALLLGDSALYLCASSYGTGNQPQHFGDGTRLSIL.

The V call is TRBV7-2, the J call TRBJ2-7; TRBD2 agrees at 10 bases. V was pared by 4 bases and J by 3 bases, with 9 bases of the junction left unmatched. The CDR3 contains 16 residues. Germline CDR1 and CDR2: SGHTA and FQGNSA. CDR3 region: CASSSLPTSGYYEQYF. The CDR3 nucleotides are TGTGCCAGCAGCTCCCTCCCGACTAGCGGGTACTACGAGCAGTACTTC.